The 16 T cell receptor beta chains given below trace back to one sample, sequenced in a study of vaccination effects on CD4 cells after COVID-19. Subsequent to a culture period of about nine days, CD4+ T cells were isolated. Documented for the person is a PCR-confirmed SARS-CoV-2 infection occurring between March and December 2020. As their vaccination, participants received two doses of either BNT162b2 or mRNA-1273. Antigens for these TCRs are unknown. Profiled with immunoSEQ multiplex PCR; TCRdb holds only in-frame clones, not every one. The table records about 34,000 clones, roughly four fifths of them present only once. The sequencing used CD4+ T cells from PBMCs cultured without peptide, collected after COVID-19 vaccination. The receptor source for this set is a human donor who had a prior SARS-CoV-2 infection.

J is TRBJ2-1 and V is TRBV4-3, with TRBD2 matching over 10 bases. The CDR3 covers 15 residues. The ends lost 3 bases at V and 9 bases at J; junction bases unmatched: 8. In germline, CDR1 is LGHNA, CDR2 YSLEER. The CDR3 reads CASSHASGRAGEQFF. The CDR3 DNA is TGCGCCAGCAGCCATGCGAGCGGGAGGGCCGGTGAGCAGTTCTTC.

This rearrangement joins TRBV7-2 to TRBJ2-5; no reliable D call. The V end was cut by 5 bases, the J end by 4 bases, with 11 bases between. Germline assignment: CDR1 SGHTA and CDR2 FQGNSA. CDR3 size: 13 residues. CDR3 region: CASSTRRRETQYF. CDR3 nucleotides: TGTGCCAGCAGCACCCGACGGAGAGAGACCCAGTACTTC.

This chain connects TRBV3-1 (or the pseudogene TRBV3-2) to TRBJ2-7, with unresolved D. The germline gives CDR1 LGHDT, CDR2 YNNKEL (reference sequence). This CDR3 has 13 residues. V shed 3 bases and J shed 0 bases, with 6 bases lying between them. The CDR3 nucleotides read TGTGCCAGCAGCCACGGGTCCTCCTACGAGCAGTACTTC. This sequence encodes CASSHGSSYEQYF.

This chain connects TRBV5-1 to TRBJ2-5; 10 bases agree with TRBD1. Germline CDR1 is SGHRS and CDR2 is YFSETQ. CDR3 size: 16 residues. V trimming: 4 bases; J trimming: 4 bases; junction bases outside the gene matches: 10. This CDR3 reads CASSVTGTGASETQYF. CDR3 in DNA: TGCGCCAGCAGCGTTACCGGGACAGGGGCGTCAGAGACCCAGTACTTC.

The CDR3 region is CASIAGTGEYNEQFF. In DNA form, the CDR3 reads TGTGCCAGCATCGCCGGGACAGGGGAGTACAATGAGCAGTTCTTC. The chain employs TRBV3-1 (or the pseudogene TRBV3-2) and TRBJ2-1; TRBD1 aligns across 10 bases. V lost 7 bases, J lost 4 bases, and 7 bases stayed unmatched. This CDR3 has 15 amino acids. Germline CDR1 and CDR2: LGHDT and YNNKEL (reference sequence).

The CDR3 nucleotides are TGTGCCAGCAGCGTAGGGGAGGCAGAAGCTTTCTTT. It yields the protein CASSVGEAEAFF. The chain couples TRBV9 to TRBJ1-1; D uncertain. Looked up from germline, CDR1 is SGDLS and CDR2 is YYNGEE. Between the trimmed V and J ends, which lost 0 bases and 8 bases, there was a span of 8 bases. This CDR3 has 12 amino acids.

This clone was observed once. V and J are TRBV5-4 and TRBJ1-1; 8 bases are shared with TRBD1. V was clipped by 4 bases and J by 0 bases; unmatched bases: 11. Per the germline V gene, CDR1 is SGHNT and CDR2 is YYREEE (reference sequence). The CDR3 runs to 17 residues. CDR3: CASSPRTGSIMNTEAFF. For the CDR3, the DNA is TGTGCCAGCAGCCCTCGGACAGGGTCTATCATGAACACTGAAGCTTTCTTT. The full variable domain, completed using reference TRBV5-4 and TRBJ1-1, is ETGVTQSPTHLIKTRGQQVTLRCSSQSGHNTVSWYQQALGQGPQFIFQYYREEENGRGNFPPRFSGLQFPNYSSELNVNALELDDSALYLCASSPRTGSIMNTEAFFGQGTRLTVV.

The chain links TRBV4-2 to TRBJ2-3; tentatively, D is TRBD2 (5 bases). CDR3 size: 16 residues. Germline CDR1 and CDR2: LGHNA and YNFKEQ. The germline V and J ends were trimmed by 1 base and 6 bases, with 17 bases remaining between them. CDR3 protein: CASSQVASRYTDTQYF. In nucleotides, the CDR3 is TGTGCCAGCAGCCAAGTGGCTAGCCGTTATACGGATACGCAGTATTTT.

The J gene is TRBJ2-6, the V gene TRBV7-2, with a weak D call TRBD1 (6 bases). The V end was cut by 5 bases, the J end by 0 bases, with 14 bases between. Germline V lookup: CDR1 SGHTA, CDR2 FQGNSA. This CDR3 spans 17 amino acids. In nucleotides, the CDR3 is TGTGCCAGCAGCCCCCGGACAGCCCACTCTGGGGCCAACGTCCTGACTTTC. This translates into CASSPRTAHSGANVLTF.

J is TRBJ2-1 and V is TRBV6-2 or TRBV6-3, with D perhaps matching TRBD2 (6 bases). The CDR3 totals 15 residues. The V and J ends lost 6 bases and 0 bases respectively, with 12 bases between them. CDR1 MNHEY and CDR2 SVGEGT come from the germline V gene. In DNA form, the CDR3 reads TGTGCCAGCAGCCGCGGGGACCCCTCCTACAATGAGCAGTTCTTC. This sequence encodes CASSRGDPSYNEQFF.

This clone was seen more than once but under ten times. This chain connects TRBV5-1 to TRBJ1-6, with TRBD1 as a possible D gene (5 bases). This CDR3 has 16 amino acids. In germline, CDR1 is SGHRS, CDR2 YFSETQ. With 4 bases removed from V and 0 bases from J, the gap between germline ends came to 11 bases. CDR3 in amino acids: CASSLQGSSYNSPLHF. The CDR3 coding sequence is TGCGCCAGCAGCCTGCAGGGAAGCTCCTATAATTCACCCCTCCACTTT.

The V gene is TRBV5-1, the J gene TRBJ1-1; D perhaps matches TRBD1 (6 bases). This CDR3 has 15 amino acids. Germline lookup yields CDR1 SGHRS and CDR2 YFSETQ. Trimming left V 3 bases short and J 3 bases short, with 15 bases between. CDR3 loop: CASSSLTDSYTEAFF. In DNA form, the CDR3 reads TGCGCCAGCAGCTCTTTAACGGACAGCTACACTGAAGCTTTCTTT.

This sequence joins TRBV6-5 and TRBJ2-6, with D unresolved. The CDR3 runs to 15 residues. V was clipped by 6 bases and J by 0 bases, with 9 bases between them. The V gene's germline CDR1 is MNHEY and CDR2 SVGAGI. The DNA for the CDR3 is TGTGCCAGCAGCCTCAGATCCTCTGGGGCCAACGTCCTGACTTTC. Translation gives CASSLRSSGANVLTF.

V usage is TRBV5-4 and J usage is TRBJ2-2; 10 nucleotides agree with TRBD2. This CDR3 region has 17 residues. Germline CDR1 is SGHNT and CDR2 is YYREEE (reference sequence). Trimming cost V 4 bases and J 3 bases; bases outside gene matches: 9. CDR3 sequence: CASSLASGSGDTGELFF. The CDR3, as DNA: TGTGCCAGCAGCCTAGCTAGCGGGAGCGGCGACACCGGGGAGCTGTTTTTT.

This chain links TRBV7-8 with TRBJ2-2; D not certain. Germline-derived CDR1 and CDR2 are SGHVS and FQNEAQ. This CDR3 has 17 amino acids. Trimming cost V 1 base and J 0 bases, with 12 bases left between them. The CDR3 is CASSLVGRQPNTGELFF. The CDR3 DNA reads as TGTGCCAGCAGCTTAGTGGGTCGGCAGCCGAACACCGGGGAGCTGTTTTTT.

DNA of the CDR3: TGTGCCAGCAGCCTTCAAGCGGGAGGGCCACGCAATGAGCAGTTCTTC. Encoded protein: CASSLQAGGPRNEQFF. The chain is built from TRBV7-2 and TRBJ2-1, with 10 bases fitting TRBD2. The CDR3 loop spans 16 amino acids. Trimming took 5 bases from V and 6 from J; bases not matched to a gene: 10. Germline CDR1 is SGHTA and CDR2 is FQGNSA.